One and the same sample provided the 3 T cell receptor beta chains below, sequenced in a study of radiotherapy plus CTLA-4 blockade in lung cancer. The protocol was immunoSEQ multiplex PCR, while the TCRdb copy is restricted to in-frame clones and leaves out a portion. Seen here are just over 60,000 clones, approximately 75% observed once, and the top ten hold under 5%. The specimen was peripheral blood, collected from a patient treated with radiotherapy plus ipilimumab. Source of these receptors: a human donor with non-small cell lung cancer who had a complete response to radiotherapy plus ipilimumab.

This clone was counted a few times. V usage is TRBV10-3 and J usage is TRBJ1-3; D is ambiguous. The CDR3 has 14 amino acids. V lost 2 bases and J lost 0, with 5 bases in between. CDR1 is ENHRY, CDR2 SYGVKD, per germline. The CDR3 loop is CAISELNSGNTIYF. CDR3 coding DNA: TGTGCCATCAGTGAGCTAAACTCTGGAAACACCATATATTTT.

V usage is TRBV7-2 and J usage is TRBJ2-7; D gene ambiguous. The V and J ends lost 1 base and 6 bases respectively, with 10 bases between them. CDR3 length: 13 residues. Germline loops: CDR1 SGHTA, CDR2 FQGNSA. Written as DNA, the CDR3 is TGTGCCAGCAGCTTAGAGGGTCCCGGCGAGCAGTACTTC. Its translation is CASSLEGPGEQYF. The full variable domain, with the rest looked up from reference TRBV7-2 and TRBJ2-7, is GAGVSQSPSNKVTEKGKDVELRCDPISGHTALYWYRQSLGQGLEFLIYFQGNSAPDKSGLPSDRFSAERTGGSVSTLTIQRTQQEDSAVYLCASSLEGPGEQYFGPGTRLTVT.

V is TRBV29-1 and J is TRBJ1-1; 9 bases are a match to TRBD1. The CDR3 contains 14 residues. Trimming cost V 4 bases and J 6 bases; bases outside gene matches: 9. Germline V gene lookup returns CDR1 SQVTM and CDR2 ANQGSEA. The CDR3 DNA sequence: TGCAGCGTTGTCCAAACAGGGGGCGGTGCTGAAGCTTTCTTT. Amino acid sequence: CSVVQTGGGAEAFF.